One and the same sample provided the 10 T cell receptor beta chains below, sequenced in a study of cytomegalovirus exposure and HLA in healthy donors. 60 Vbeta and 13 Jbeta primers were used in PCR. Generated by immunoSEQ multiplex PCR, the TCRdb table keeps only in-frame clones and is missing some. The table has about 100,000 clones, 70% seen once. Sequenced material: PBMCs. These receptors came from a man aged 35 to 55 in good health and CMV-seropositive.

The chain combines TRBV5-8 with TRBJ2-7; a possible D gene is TRBD2 (5 bases). V was pared by 7 bases and J by 6 bases, with 20 bases between. CDR3 length equals 14 residues. Germline CDR1 and CDR2: SGHTS and YDEGEE. CDR3 DNA sequence: TGTGCCAGCTTTCTGGCTCCACGCGAGGGCGAGCAGTACTTC. The encoded protein is CASFLAPREGEQYF.

The rearrangement uses TRBV30 and TRBJ2-3; 9 bases line up with TRBD2. With V trimmed by 4 bases and J by 1 base, 6 bases remained unmatched. Germline V CDR1 and CDR2: GTSNPN, SVGIG (reference sequence). CDR3 length: 15 residues. CDR3 protein: CAWTGLATGTDTQYF. CDR3 nucleotide sequence: TGTGCCTGGACCGGACTAGCGACCGGCACAGATACGCAGTATTTT. Variable domain in full (rest from reference TRBV30 and TRBJ2-3): SQTIHQWPATLVQPVGSPLSLECTVEGTSNPNLYWYRQAAGRGLQLLFYSVGIGQISSEVPQNLSASRPQDRQFILSSKKLLLSDSGFYLCAWTGLATGTDTQYFGPGTRLTVL.

This chain connects TRBV7-9 to TRBJ1-1, with TRBD1 matching 7 bases. In germline, CDR1 is SEHNR, CDR2 FQNEAQ (reference sequence). This CDR3 contains 15 residues. Losses at the gene ends were 2 bases for V and 2 bases for J; bases not matched to a gene: 5. The CDR3 is CASSLSAGGNTEAFF. As DNA, the CDR3 is TGTGCCAGCAGCTTATCGGCAGGGGGTAACACTGAAGCTTTCTTT.

The count of this clone is one. V and J are TRBV28 and TRBJ1-3, with TRBD1 identical over 8 bases. V trimming: 5 bases; J trimming: 10 bases; junction bases outside the gene matches: 7. Germline assignment: CDR1 MDHEN and CDR2 SYDVKM. The CDR3 loop spans 13 amino acids. The CDR3: CASSLGQGVTIYF. The CDR3 DNA reads as TGTGCCAGCAGTCTCGGACAGGGTGTGACCATATATTTT.

The chain combines TRBV5-1 with TRBJ1-5; D is perhaps TRBD1 (6 bases). The length of the CDR3 is 15 residues. The V gene's germline CDR1 is SGHRS and CDR2 YFSETQ. V was clipped by 3 bases and J by 7 bases, with 17 bases between them. CDR3 loop: CASSSTGQNGQPQHF. The DNA of the CDR3 is TGCGCCAGCAGCTCTACCGGACAGAACGGGCAGCCCCAGCATTTT.

This clone has more than one count but fewer than ten. V gene TRBV2 combines with J gene TRBJ1-3; D gene ambiguous. This CDR3 has 18 residues. V was pared by 6 bases and J by 4 bases, with 25 bases between. Per germline, CDR1 SNHLY and CDR2 FYNNEI. The CDR3 loop is CASREAGVEPRRGNTIYF. The CDR3 region has the DNA TGTGCCAGCAGGGAGGCAGGAGTTGAGCCCCGGCGCGGAAACACCATATATTTT. Full variable domain (rest looked up from reference TRBV2 and TRBJ1-3): EPEVTQTPSHQVTQMGQEVILRCVPISNHLYFYWYRQILGQKVEFLVSFYNNEISEKSEIFDDQFSVERPDGSNFTLKIRSTKLEDSAMYFCASREAGVEPRRGNTIYFGEGSWLTVV.

This chain connects TRBV6-1 to TRBJ2-3, with 7 positions matching TRBD1. Trimming took 3 bases from V and 6 from J; bases not matched to a gene: 6. The CDR3 totals 14 residues. CDR1 is MNHNS, CDR2 SASEGT, per germline. The CDR3 DNA sequence: TGTGCCAGCAGTGAGCGACAGGGTTACGATACGCAGTATTTT. The encoded protein is CASSERQGYDTQYF.

The chain employs TRBV6-4 and TRBJ2-7; D call uncertain. CDR1 MRHNA and CDR2 SNTAGT come from the germline V gene. The length of the CDR3 is 12 residues. The CDR3 loop reads CGASRSSYEQYV. CDR3 in DNA: TGTGGGGCCTCCAGAAGCTCCTACGAGCAGTACGTC.

The chain uses TRBV5-1 and TRBJ1-1, with D possibly TRBD1 on 6 matching bases. CDR1 is SGHRS and CDR2 is YFSETQ in the germline V gene. The CDR3 runs to 13 residues. V lost 5 bases to trimming and J lost 10 bases, with 18 bases between them. The CDR3 coding sequence is TGCGCCAGCAGAGGGGACACCACGGGGACAGCTTTCTTT. Amino acid sequence: CASRGDTTGTAFF.

V is TRBV19 and J is TRBJ1-2, with TRBD1 identical over 8 bases. V gave up 5 bases and J gave up 6 bases; unmatched junction bases: 2. This CDR3 spans 12 amino acids. Germline lookup yields CDR1 LNHDA and CDR2 SQIVND (reference sequence). CDR3 protein: CASSDRGDGYTF. As DNA, the CDR3 is TGTGCCAGTAGTGACAGGGGCGATGGCTACACCTTC.